The sequence of this TCR beta chain was determined in a study of PD-1 blockade in classical Hodgkin lymphoma. The V end lost 7 bases, the J end lost 3 bases, and 16 bases lay between the germline ends. The CDR3 totals 14 residues. The V gene's germline CDR1 is SGDLS and CDR2 YYNGEE. On this clone itself: Its cognate antigen is unknown.

Repertoires were generated with immunoSEQ multiplex PCR, while TCRdb's copy carries only in-frame clones and drops some. The sample consists of tens of thousands of clones, roughly nine tenths of them appearing once. All patients experienced relapse after autologous stem cell transplantation, and brentuximab vedotin exposure was variable. Points from the study as a whole: Reported baseline diversity: healthy donors highest, relapsed/refractory patients lowest. Whereas CD4+ TCR diversity had risen significantly by C4D1, CD8+ TCR diversity had not. Similar baseline diversity was found in complete responders and newly diagnosed patients. With respect to the repertoire differences, their causes, possibly disease activity or prior therapy, remain undefined.

The rearrangement joins TRBV9 to TRBJ1-2, with D perhaps matching TRBD1 (6 bases). The sequencing here drew on peripheral blood mononuclear cells (PBMCs), taken at baseline. This TCR derives from a human donor with classical Hodgkin lymphoma. The CDR3 nucleotides are TGTGCCAGCCCCCCCCCGAGACAGGACTATGGCTACACCTTC. It yields the protein CASPPPRQDYGYTF.